This TCR beta chain was captured in a study of T-cell memory formation after mild COVID-19. Study-level information: Clusters of TCRs were largely donor specific. Study outcomes and limitations: CD4/CD8 balance held among clones contracting day 15 to 85, and later expanders leaned CD4+.

This clonotype was detected many times. Its antigen is as yet unknown. The V gene lost 5 bases and the J gene lost 6 bases, with 11 bases spanning the gap. The CDR3 is 12 amino acids. TCRdb recomputed calls from the 5' RACE reads with MiXCR, one row per CDR3 protein. The table has around 390,000 distinct CDR3 sequences, more than 15% seen once. This rearrangement joins TRBV12-3 or TRBV12-4 to TRBJ2-7, with TRBD2 as a possible D gene (5 bases). The sequence was obtained from a man aged 18 to 29 who had mild COVID-19 (a few samples of this study predate the infection). Cell type and time point are not known. Specimen: PBMCs or a T cell subset sorted from them (not recorded which). Written as DNA, the CDR3 is TGTGCCAGCAGTACCCGTCGGGGCGAGCAGTACTTC. Protein: CASSTRRGEQYF.